The entry below gives a single TCR beta chain sequence along with its context. What it binds is not known. MiXCR, run by TCRdb on the 5' RACE reads, gives a single entry per CDR3 protein. Of around 450,000 distinct CDR3 sequences listed, about 24% were seen once; the top ten hold 8.8%. This sample is drawn from a study of T-cell memory formation after mild COVID-19. Across the whole study: TCR clusters largely stayed donor specific. Study-level findings and limits: Several responding clones turned up in pre-infection memory, indicating that cross-reactive memory may have taken part.

V shed 1 base and J 2 bases; nucleotides not matched to a gene: 4. Germline loops: CDR1 LGHNA, CDR2 YSLEER. The CDR3 extends over 15 amino acids. The gene calls are TRBV4-3 and TRBJ2-7; 8 bases line up with TRBD1. The receptor was derived from an adult woman who had mild COVID-19 (a few samples of this study predate the infection). Cell type and time point are not known. The specimen was PBMCs or a T cell subset sorted from them (not recorded which). This CDR3 is CASSQGTGSPYEQYF. The CDR3 DNA sequence: TGCGCCAGCAGCCAAGGGACAGGGAGTCCCTACGAGCAGTACTTC.